This entry lists 20 T cell receptor beta chains sequenced from one sample in a study of blood T cell repertoires in COVID-19. The repertoire was sequenced with immunoSEQ multiplex PCR; TCRdb's copy has only in-frame clones and lacks some. The top ten clones hold around 4% of a sample with approximately 250,000 clones, 84% of them seen once. The sample comprised peripheral blood. These receptors originate from a man aged 50 to 60 with acute or convalescent COVID-19.

The chain is built from TRBV3-1 (or the pseudogene TRBV3-2) and TRBJ1-1, with 7 nucleotides matching TRBD1. The germline gives CDR1 LGHDT, CDR2 YNNKEL (reference sequence). CDR3 length equals 15 residues. V shed 1 base and J 4 bases; nucleotides not matched to a gene: 6. In DNA form, the CDR3 reads TGTGCCAGCAGCCAAGGAAGAACAGGGGTCACTGAAGCTTTCTTT. Translation: CASSQGRTGVTEAFF.

This clone has just one count. The rearrangement joins TRBV27 to TRBJ1-1; 7 bases are a match to TRBD1. This CDR3 comprises 17 residues. V shed 2 bases, J shed 1 base, and the junction held 10 bases outside the gene matches. The germline V gene encodes CDR1 MNHEY and CDR2 SMNVEV (reference sequence). As DNA, the CDR3 is TGTGCCAGCAGTTTACTCTCATTTGGACAGGCGAACACTGAAGCTTTCTTT. Its translation: CASSLLSFGQANTEAFF.

The genes are TRBV14 and TRBJ1-2, with no clear D. Deletions cut 4 bases from V and 4 bases from J, with 10 bases between. The germline gives CDR1 SGHDN, CDR2 FVKESK. This CDR3 contains 13 residues. The CDR3 protein is CASSRDISYGYTF. In DNA form, the CDR3 reads TGTGCCAGCAGCCGTGACATCTCCTATGGCTACACCTTC.

The chain uses TRBV5-1 and TRBJ2-1, with 12 bases matching TRBD2. J was trimmed by 6 bases and V by 6 bases; bases with no gene match: 4. This CDR3 comprises 14 residues. Germline CDR1 reads SGHRS; CDR2 reads YFSETQ. The chain's CDR3 is CASNRLAGVNEQFF. CDR3 nucleotides: TGCGCCAGCAACAGACTAGCGGGAGTCAATGAGCAGTTCTTC.

The chain couples TRBV29-1 to TRBJ2-7; TRBD1 might be the D (6 bases). The V gene's germline CDR1 is SQVTM and CDR2 ANQGSEA. The V and J ends lost 6 bases and 0 bases respectively, with 9 bases between them. This CDR3 has 12 residues. Here the CDR3 reads CSVGQSSYEQYF. The CDR3 DNA reads TGCAGCGTCGGACAGAGCTCCTACGAGCAGTACTTC.

The rearrangement joins TRBV6-5 to TRBJ2-5; weak D call: TRBD1 (6 bases). Trimming took off 0 bases at V and 9 bases at J, with 11 bases between the two ends. The CDR3 has 13 residues. Germline V CDR1 and CDR2: MNHEY, SVGAGI. The CDR3 sequence: CASSYSTGGPQYF. DNA of the CDR3: TGTGCCAGCAGTTACTCGACTGGGGGCCCCCAGTACTTC.

In DNA form, the CDR3 reads TGTGCCTGGGGGCTAACTCTGAACACTGAAGCTTTCTTT. Translating gives CAWGLTLNTEAFF. This chain links TRBV30 with TRBJ1-1; D is ambiguous. V dropped 5 bases and J dropped 0 bases, with 10 bases sitting between them. The CDR3 consists of 13 residues. Germline V gene sequence: CDR1 GTSNPN, CDR2 SVGIG (reference sequence).

This clone has more than one count but fewer than ten. The chain couples TRBV11-2 to TRBJ2-3; D remains ambiguous. This CDR3 is 12 amino acids long. CDR1 SGHAT and CDR2 FQNNGV come from the germline V gene. V was cut by 1 base and J by 6 bases, with 5 bases left in between. This CDR3 is CASSLVADTQYF. The CDR3 nucleotides read TGTGCCAGCAGCTTAGTTGCGGATACGCAGTATTTT.

This clone was counted ten times or more. The V and J genes are TRBV2 and TRBJ2-5; no definite D call. The V gene's germline CDR1 is SNHLY and CDR2 FYNNEI. Deletions cut 6 bases from V and 1 base from J, with 12 bases between. This CDR3 has 14 amino acids. The DNA of the CDR3 is TGTGCCAGCAGACCCCGACAAACCCAAGAGACCCAGTACTTC. Translated, it gives CASRPRQTQETQYF.

V and J are TRBV28 and TRBJ2-2; 7 nucleotides agree with TRBD1. V was pared by 5 bases and J by 8 bases, with 11 bases of the junction left unmatched. The CDR3 length is 15 residues. Per the germline V gene, CDR1 is MDHEN and CDR2 is SYDVKM. CDR3 sequence: CASSPPRGLVGELFF. CDR3 bases: TGTGCCAGCAGTCCGCCCAGGGGGTTAGTGGGGGAGCTGTTTTTT.

This clone was counted only a few times. The chain employs TRBV19 and TRBJ1-5, with a tentative D call TRBD1 (6 bases). Deletions cut 4 bases from V and 4 bases from J, with 14 bases between. This CDR3 has 15 residues. CDR1 and CDR2 from the germline V gene are LNHDA and SQIVND (reference sequence). The CDR3 nucleotides are TGTGCCAGTAGTAGAGAGGACAGAGAAAATCAGCCCCAGCATTTT. It codes for CASSREDRENQPQHF.

V gene TRBV18 combines with J gene TRBJ2-1; TRBD2 is a possible D gene (7 bases). In germline, CDR1 is KGHSH, CDR2 LQKENI. The CDR3 is 18 residues long. V was trimmed by 4 bases and J by 1 base, leaving 20 bases between them. The CDR3 sequence: CASSLQVPGGLSYNEQFF. CDR3 in DNA: TGTGCCAGCTCACTTCAGGTCCCGGGGGGCCTGTCCTACAATGAGCAGTTCTTC.

This clone has a single count. This CDR3 reads CASSEGPGLGTGELFF. CDR3 nucleotides: TGTGCCAGCAGTGAGGGCCCAGGGCTTGGCACCGGGGAGCTGTTTTTT. V usage is TRBV6-1 and J usage is TRBJ2-2; possible D gene TRBD1, 5 bases. The CDR3 contains 16 residues. The V gene's germline CDR1 is MNHNS and CDR2 SASEGT. With 3 bases removed from V and 4 bases from J, the gap between germline ends came to 15 bases.

The gene calls are TRBV24-1 and TRBJ2-1, with 8 bases matching TRBD1. The CDR3 sequence is 15 residues long. V was clipped by 0 bases and J by 3 bases; unmatched bases: 0. The V gene's germline CDR1 is KGHDR and CDR2 SFDVKD. This CDR3 reads CATSDLTGGYNEQFF. The CDR3 nucleotides read TGTGCCACCAGTGATTTGACAGGGGGCTACAATGAGCAGTTCTTC.

Worth noting for this clone: The same CDR3 can be traced to other DNA sequences in this sample. This sequence joins TRBV27 and TRBJ2-7, with D tentatively TRBD1 (6 bases). The CDR3 sequence is 13 residues long. Looked up from germline, CDR1 is MNHEY and CDR2 is SMNVEV (reference sequence). V was cut by 2 bases and J by 3 bases, with 8 bases left in between. For the CDR3, the DNA is TGTGCCAGCAGTTTAGGACAGCGCTACGAGCAGTACTTC. It is translated as CASSLGQRYEQYF.

This chain links TRBV5-1 with TRBJ1-5, with no clear D. The CDR3 runs 14 residues. In germline, CDR1 is SGHRS, CDR2 YFSETQ. V lost 3 bases, J lost 7 bases, and 14 bases lay in between. The CDR3 is CASSYSGLEQPQHF. CDR3 coding DNA: TGCGCCAGCAGCTACTCAGGTCTCGAGCAGCCCCAGCATTTT.

The rearrangement links TRBV11-3 to TRBJ2-1; 8 bases map to TRBD1. The germline gives CDR1 SGHNT, CDR2 YENEEA. Trimming at V came to 4 bases and at J to 4 bases, leaving 6 bases not matched to a gene. The CDR3 covers 15 residues. Here the CDR3 reads CASSSGQVGYNEQFF. Written as DNA, the CDR3 is TGTGCCAGCAGCTCGGGACAGGTAGGGTACAATGAGCAGTTCTTC.

The chain combines TRBV5-6 with TRBJ1-2, with TRBD1 matching over 8 bases. CDR3 length equals 15 residues. Looked up from germline, CDR1 is SGHDT and CDR2 is YYEEEE. V shed 3 bases and J 3 bases; nucleotides not matched to a gene: 7. CDR3 sequence reads: CASSSDRVYDYGYTF. The CDR3 DNA follows: TGTGCCAGCAGCTCGGACAGGGTTTACGACTATGGCTACACCTTC.

The CDR3 loop reads CASRGQRSQPQHF. Here the CDR3 DNA reads TGTGCCAGCAGAGGACAGCGGAGTCAGCCCCAGCATTTT. The chain carries TRBV12-3 or TRBV12-4 and TRBJ1-5; maybe TRBD1 (6 bases). This CDR3 comprises 13 residues. The V gene lost 6 bases and the J gene lost 6 bases, with 12 bases spanning the gap.

This rearrangement joins TRBV18 to TRBJ1-1; D remains ambiguous. Germline loops: CDR1 KGHSH, CDR2 LQKENI. V was clipped by 3 bases and J by 6 bases, with 11 bases between them. The CDR3 totals 13 residues. The CDR3 reads CASSPQEGAEAFF. CDR3 in DNA: TGTGCCAGCTCACCTCAGGAGGGCGCTGAAGCTTTCTTT.